The T cell receptor (beta chain) described here comes from a study of identical twins. The CDR3 is 14 amino acids. CDR1 MRHNA and CDR2 SNTAGT come from the germline V gene. The germline V and J ends were trimmed by 2 bases and 6 bases, with 11 bases remaining between them. TCRdb recomputed calls from the 5' RACE reads with MiXCR, one row per CDR3 protein. This sample yields about 240,000 distinct CDR3 sequences, of which approximately 7.9% are seen a single time; around 5% belongs to the top ten. These records were also assigned to another study, of yellow fever vaccine responses in identical twins.

Sequences were obtained from CD8+ T cells sorted from blood. The TCR was taken from a woman younger than 30 in good health. This chain links TRBV6-4 with TRBJ2-1, with D possibly TRBD2 on 5 matching bases. Here the CDR3 reads CASSDGWSGNEQFF. For the CDR3, the DNA is TGTGCCAGCAGTGACGGGTGGAGCGGCAATGAGCAGTTCTTC.